This T cell receptor delta chain was obtained from a study of gamma-delta T cells after stem cell transplantation. Remarks on this clone: Other DNA sequences within the sample encode an identical CDR3.

Germline loops: CDR1 GEAIGNYY, CDR2 EKD. The trim removed 0 bases at V and 0 bases at J, leaving 7 bases unmatched. The CDR3 runs to 20 residues. TCRdb re-called the RT-PCR reads through CATT. The data show 1,500 to 2,000 delta-chain clones, with around half seen just once and roughly a third held by the top ten. The material sequenced was gamma-delta T cells. The sequence derives from a human donor. It is not recorded whose cells these are; they may come from a transplant donor. The chain uses TRDV2 and TRDJ3; 10 bases match TRDD3. In DNA, the CDR3 is TGTGCCTGTGACACCACTGGGGGATTGGGGAGCTCCTGGGACACCCGACAGATGTTTTTC. This translates into CACDTTGGLGSSWDTRQMFF.